Below, 21 T cell receptor beta chains from the same sample are listed, as sequenced in a study of T-cell memory formation after mild COVID-19. MiXCR was run by TCRdb on the 5' RACE reads, yielding one entry per CDR3 protein. The profile shows about 440,000 distinct CDR3 sequences, about 19% of them singletons. The sequenced sample was PBMCs or a T cell subset sorted from them (not recorded which). These receptors all stem from an adult woman who had mild COVID-19 (a few samples of this study predate the infection). Cell type and time point are not known.

In its sample, this clonotype was seen a few times. The V gene is TRBV14, the J gene TRBJ2-1; D possibly corresponds to TRBD2 (6 bases). The CDR3 spans 17 residues. Germline V gene lookup returns CDR1 SGHDN and CDR2 FVKESK. V lost 0 bases and J 2 bases, leaving 14 bases between the germline ends. The CDR3 DNA sequence: TGTGCCAGCAGCCAAGATCTGAGCGGGTACACCTACAATGAGCAGTTCTTC. It codes for CASSQDLSGYTYNEQFF. Using reference TRBV14 and TRBJ2-1 for the parts outside the CDR3, the full variable domain is EAGVTQFPSHSVIEKGQTVTLRCDPISGHDNLYWYRRVMGKEIKFLLHFVKESKQDESGMPNNRFLAERTGGTYSTLKVQPAELEDSGVYFCASSQDLSGYTYNEQFFGPGTRLTVL.

This chain links TRBV5-1 with TRBJ2-2; 7 nucleotides agree with TRBD1. V lost 4 bases to trimming and J lost 7 bases; unmatched junction nucleotides: 7. CDR3 length equals 14 residues. Germline CDR1 is SGHRS and CDR2 is YFSETQ. CDR3 sequence: CASSPTGMDGELFF. For the CDR3, the DNA is TGCGCCAGCAGCCCGACAGGGATGGACGGGGAGCTGTTTTTT.

This clonotype has more than one count but fewer than ten. The chain couples TRBV5-1 to TRBJ1-2; no firm D call. The CDR3 spans 15 residues. V was clipped by 3 bases and J by 6 bases, with 18 bases between them. Germline CDR1 is SGHRS and CDR2 is YFSETQ. CDR3 DNA: TGCGCCAGCAGCTCCACCGGGCCCCGAGGTGATGGCTACACCTTC. Translation: CASSSTGPRGDGYTF.

This chain links TRBV30 with TRBJ1-2; possibly TRBD1 for D (5 bases). There are 12 residues in the CDR3. Germline CDR1 is GTSNPN and CDR2 is SVGIG (reference sequence). Trimming left V 5 bases short and J 4 bases short, with 11 bases between. This CDR3 reads CAWSAGGYGYTF. The CDR3 nucleotides read TGTGCCTGGTCGGCCGGGGGCTATGGCTACACCTTC.

The chain employs TRBV25-1 and TRBJ2-1; 10 positions match TRBD1. The CDR3 extends over 16 amino acids. Per the germline V gene, CDR1 is MGHDK and CDR2 is SYGVNS. Trimming removed 3 bases from V and 6 bases from J; junction bases left unmatched: 8. As DNA, the CDR3 is TGTGCCAGCAGTGATTTGGGACAGGGGATCGTCAATGAGCAGTTCTTC. This sequence encodes CASSDLGQGIVNEQFF.

This clonotype was seen a handful of times. The gene calls are TRBV6-5 and TRBJ1-6; D unresolved. Trimming removed 6 bases from V and 0 bases from J, with 18 bases in between. The CDR3 has 18 residues. The V gene's germline CDR1 is MNHEY and CDR2 SVGAGI. The CDR3 region has the DNA TGTGCCAGCAGAGGTACGGGCAGCCCAAGCTCCTATAATTCACCCCTCCACTTT. The encoded protein is CASRGTGSPSSYNSPLHF.

The rearrangement links TRBV7-7 to TRBJ2-2; 7 nucleotides agree with TRBD1. In germline, CDR1 is SSHAT, CDR2 FNYEAQ (reference sequence). CDR3 length equals 15 residues. The CDR3 DNA follows: TGTGCTAGCGCCGCGACAGGGATTAGCACCGGGGAGCTGTTTTTT. Its protein is CASAATGISTGELFF.

There are a few counts of this clonotype. This rearrangement joins TRBV18 to TRBJ2-1; 7 bases align to TRBD2. Germline assignment: CDR1 KGHSH and CDR2 LQKENI. CDR3 length: 15 residues. The V and J ends lost 3 bases and 5 bases, in that order; junction bases with no gene match: 7. The chain's CDR3 is CASSPSGGPDNEQFF. CDR3 nucleotide sequence: TGTGCCAGCTCACCGTCGGGGGGACCAGACAATGAGCAGTTCTTC.

This clonotype showed up just a few times. The chain recombines TRBV4-1 with TRBJ2-1; TRBD2 might be the D (5 bases). Trimming shortened V by 3 bases and J by 4 bases, and 22 bases separated the two germline ends. Germline lookup yields CDR1 MGHRA and CDR2 YSYEKL. This CDR3 is 18 amino acids long. CDR3 residues: CASSHIVESGVLYNEQFF. The CDR3 nucleotides read TGCGCCAGCAGCCATATCGTCGAGAGCGGCGTATTATACAATGAGCAGTTCTTC.

In this sample, this clonotype turned up a few times. The chain employs TRBV24-1 and TRBJ2-7; a weak D match, TRBD2 (6 bases). Trimming pared 1 base from V and 6 bases from J, leaving 12 bases between. In germline, CDR1 is KGHDR, CDR2 SFDVKD. There are 14 residues in the CDR3. CDR3 nucleotide sequence: TGTGCCACCAGTGATTTATACCGGGACTCCGAGCAGTACTTC. It codes for CATSDLYRDSEQYF.

V is TRBV29-1 and J is TRBJ1-1; D not certain. Germline values: CDR1 SQVTM, CDR2 ANQGSEA. V gave up 6 bases and J gave up 11 bases, with 10 bases separating them. The CDR3 is 9 residues long. Written as DNA, the CDR3 is TGCAGCGTCGGAAAGCTGGCTTTCTTT. It codes for CSVGKLAFF.

J is TRBJ2-4 and V is TRBV12-3 or TRBV12-4; D uncertain. The CDR3 is 14 residues long. V shed 7 bases and J shed 0 bases, with 10 bases lying between them. The CDR3 nucleotides read TGTGCCAGCACCACGACACGAGCCAAAAACATTCAGTACTTC. It specifies CASTTTRAKNIQYF.

The V and J genes are TRBV28 and TRBJ2-5; TRBD2 is a possible D gene (6 bases). Germline V lookup: CDR1 MDHEN, CDR2 SYDVKM. The V end lost 5 bases, the J end lost 6 bases, and 13 bases lay between the germline ends. This CDR3 contains 13 residues. The DNA for the CDR3 is TGTGCCAGCAGTCTCCGGACTATAAAGACCCAGTACTTC. Amino acid sequence: CASSLRTIKTQYF.

The chain combines TRBV2 with TRBJ2-7; D not resolved. Deletions cut 1 base from V and 3 bases from J, with 10 bases between. The CDR3 loop spans 14 amino acids. Germline V lookup: CDR1 SNHLY, CDR2 FYNNEI. The CDR3 reads CASSEGWGFYEQYF. The CDR3 nucleotides are TGTGCCAGCAGTGAAGGGTGGGGATTCTACGAGCAGTACTTC. Full variable domain (remainder filled in from reference TRBV2 and TRBJ2-7): EPEVTQTPSHQVTQMGQEVILRCVPISNHLYFYWYRQILGQKVEFLVSFYNNEISEKSEIFDDQFSVERPDGSNFTLKIRSTKLEDSAMYFCASSEGWGFYEQYFGPGTRLTVT.

The gene calls are TRBV12-3 or TRBV12-4 and TRBJ2-2, with D possibly matching TRBD2 (7 bases). The V gene lost 8 bases and the J gene lost 0 bases, with 19 bases spanning the gap. The length of the CDR3 is 17 residues. The CDR3: CASQLGWGGANTGELFF. Written as DNA, the CDR3 is TGTGCCAGCCAACTGGGCTGGGGGGGCGCGAACACCGGGGAGCTGTTTTTT.

This clonotype was found a few times. The rearrangement joins TRBV10-3 to TRBJ2-4; TRBD2 might be the D (6 bases). The germline V gene encodes CDR1 ENHRY and CDR2 SYGVKD. CDR3 length: 17 amino acids. Trimming stripped 0 bases from V and 1 base from J, with 13 bases between. The CDR3 DNA reads as TGTGCCATCAGTGAGTCGAAGGAGGGTGCGGCCAAAAACATTCAGTACTTC. This gives the protein CAISESKEGAAKNIQYF.

This chain joins TRBV11-2 and TRBJ2-1; D is perhaps TRBD1 (5 bases). V lost 0 bases to trimming and J lost 5 bases, with 8 bases between them. Germline lookup yields CDR1 SGHAT and CDR2 FQNNGV. The CDR3 is made up of 14 amino acids. The CDR3 nucleotides read TGTGCCAGCAGCTTAGACAGGGTCCACAATGAGCAGTTCTTC. Translated: CASSLDRVHNEQFF.

The J gene is TRBJ2-6, the V gene TRBV20-1; 11 positions match TRBD2. V lost 1 base and J lost 0; bases outside the gene matches: 14. Germline loops: CDR1 DFQATT, CDR2 SNEGSKA (reference sequence). The CDR3 runs 21 residues. For the CDR3, the DNA is TGCAGTGCTAGAGCCGCTTCGCTAGCGGGGGGTCCCCTCTCTGGGGCCAACGTCCTGACTTTC. Its protein is CSARAASLAGGPLSGANVLTF.

V is TRBV5-1 and J is TRBJ1-3, with D maybe TRBD1 (6 bases). Deletions cut 0 bases from V and 1 base from J, with 14 bases between. This CDR3 region has 17 residues. Germline CDR1 and CDR2: SGHRS and YFSETQ. The DNA for the CDR3 is TGCGCCAGCAGCTTGGCGCCAACAGGGCGATCTGGAAACACCATATATTTT. Translating it yields CASSLAPTGRSGNTIYF.

The V and J genes are TRBV29-1 and TRBJ2-5; 10 bases agree with TRBD2. Germline lookup yields CDR1 SQVTM and CDR2 ANQGSEA. The CDR3 loop spans 19 amino acids. With V trimmed by 1 base and J by 2 bases, 16 bases remained unmatched. The CDR3 nucleotides read TGCAGCGTTGAAGGCGCGGCTAGCGGGAGTCCCCTCTATCAAGAGACCCAGTACTTC. Translated: CSVEGAASGSPLYQETQYF. The variable domain in full, completed from reference TRBV29-1 and TRBJ2-5, reads SAVISQKPSRDICQRGTSLTIQCQVDSQVTMMFWYRQQPGQSLTLIATANQGSEATYESGFVIDKFPISRPNLTFSTLTVSNMSPEDSSIYLCSVEGAASGSPLYQETQYFGPGTRLLVL.

This clonotype was seen a handful of times. The V and J genes are TRBV5-4 and TRBJ1-2; TRBD1 matches 8 bases. The length of the CDR3 is 15 residues. The ends lost 4 bases at V and 7 bases at J; junction bases unmatched: 12. Germline CDR1 SGHNT, CDR2 YYREEE (reference sequence). This CDR3 reads CASSGTGQGMGGYTF. CDR3 DNA sequence: TGTGCCAGCAGCGGGACCGGACAGGGAATGGGTGGCTACACCTTC.